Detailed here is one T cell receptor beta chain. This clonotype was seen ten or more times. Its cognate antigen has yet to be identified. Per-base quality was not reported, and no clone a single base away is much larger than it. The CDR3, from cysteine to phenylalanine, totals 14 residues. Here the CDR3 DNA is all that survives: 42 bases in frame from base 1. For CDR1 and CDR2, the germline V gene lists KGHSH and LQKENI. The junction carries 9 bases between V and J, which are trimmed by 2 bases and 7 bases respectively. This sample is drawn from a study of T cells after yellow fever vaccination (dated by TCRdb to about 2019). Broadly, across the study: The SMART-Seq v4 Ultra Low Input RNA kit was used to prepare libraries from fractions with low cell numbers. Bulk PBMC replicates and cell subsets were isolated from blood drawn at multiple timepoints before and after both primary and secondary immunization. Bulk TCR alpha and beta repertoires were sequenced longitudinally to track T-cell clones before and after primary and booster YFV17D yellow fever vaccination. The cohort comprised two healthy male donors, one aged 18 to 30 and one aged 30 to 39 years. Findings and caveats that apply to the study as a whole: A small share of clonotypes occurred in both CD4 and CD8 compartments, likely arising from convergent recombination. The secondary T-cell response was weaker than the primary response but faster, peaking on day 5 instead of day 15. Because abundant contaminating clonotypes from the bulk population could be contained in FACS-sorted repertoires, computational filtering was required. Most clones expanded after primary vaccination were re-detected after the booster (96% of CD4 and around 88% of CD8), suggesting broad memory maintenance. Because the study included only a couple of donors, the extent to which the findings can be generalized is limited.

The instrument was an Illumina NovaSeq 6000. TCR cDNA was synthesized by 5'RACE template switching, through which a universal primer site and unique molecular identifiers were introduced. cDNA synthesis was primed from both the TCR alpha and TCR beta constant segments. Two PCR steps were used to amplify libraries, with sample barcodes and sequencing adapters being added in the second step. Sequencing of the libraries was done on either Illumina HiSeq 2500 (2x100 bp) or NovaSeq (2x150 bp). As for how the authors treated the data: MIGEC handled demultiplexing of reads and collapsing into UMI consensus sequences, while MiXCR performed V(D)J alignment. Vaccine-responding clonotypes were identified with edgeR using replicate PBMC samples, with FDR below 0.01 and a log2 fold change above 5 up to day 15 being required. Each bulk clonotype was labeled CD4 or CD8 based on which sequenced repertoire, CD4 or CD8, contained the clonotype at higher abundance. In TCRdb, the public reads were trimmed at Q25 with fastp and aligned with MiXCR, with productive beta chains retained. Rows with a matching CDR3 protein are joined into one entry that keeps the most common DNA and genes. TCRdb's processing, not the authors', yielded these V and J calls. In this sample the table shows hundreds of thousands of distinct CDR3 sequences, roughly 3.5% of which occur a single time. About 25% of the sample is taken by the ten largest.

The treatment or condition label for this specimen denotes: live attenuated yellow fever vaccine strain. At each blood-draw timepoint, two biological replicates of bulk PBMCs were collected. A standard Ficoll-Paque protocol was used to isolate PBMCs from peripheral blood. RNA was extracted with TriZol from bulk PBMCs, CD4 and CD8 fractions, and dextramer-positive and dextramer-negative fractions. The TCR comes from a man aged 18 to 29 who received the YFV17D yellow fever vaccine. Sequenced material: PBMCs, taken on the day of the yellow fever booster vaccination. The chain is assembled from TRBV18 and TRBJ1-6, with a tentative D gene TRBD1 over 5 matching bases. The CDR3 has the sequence CASSPGGGNSPLHF. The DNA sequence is TGTGCCAGCTCACCAGGGGGGGGGAATTCACCCCTCCACTTT. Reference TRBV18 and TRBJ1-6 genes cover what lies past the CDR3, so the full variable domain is NAGVMQNPRHLVRRRGQEARLRCSPMKGHSHVYWYRQLPEEGLKFMVYLQKENIIDESGMPKERFSAEFPKEGPSILRIQQVVRGDSAAYFCASSPGGGNSPLHFGNGTRLTVT.